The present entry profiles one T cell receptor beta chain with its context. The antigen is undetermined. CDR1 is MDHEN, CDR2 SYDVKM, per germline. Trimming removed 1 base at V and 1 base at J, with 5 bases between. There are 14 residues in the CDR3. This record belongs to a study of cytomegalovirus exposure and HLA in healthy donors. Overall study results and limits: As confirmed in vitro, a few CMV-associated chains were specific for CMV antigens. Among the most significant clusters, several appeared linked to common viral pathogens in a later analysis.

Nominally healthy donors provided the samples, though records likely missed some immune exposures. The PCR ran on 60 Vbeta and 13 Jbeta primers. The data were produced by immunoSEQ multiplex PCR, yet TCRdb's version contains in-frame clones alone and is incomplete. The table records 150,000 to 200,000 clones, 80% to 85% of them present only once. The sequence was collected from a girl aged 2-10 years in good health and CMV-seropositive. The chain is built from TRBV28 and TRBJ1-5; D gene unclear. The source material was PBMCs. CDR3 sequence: CASSLSESNQPQHF. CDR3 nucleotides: TGTGCCAGCAGTTTATCCGAGAGCAATCAGCCCCAGCATTTT.